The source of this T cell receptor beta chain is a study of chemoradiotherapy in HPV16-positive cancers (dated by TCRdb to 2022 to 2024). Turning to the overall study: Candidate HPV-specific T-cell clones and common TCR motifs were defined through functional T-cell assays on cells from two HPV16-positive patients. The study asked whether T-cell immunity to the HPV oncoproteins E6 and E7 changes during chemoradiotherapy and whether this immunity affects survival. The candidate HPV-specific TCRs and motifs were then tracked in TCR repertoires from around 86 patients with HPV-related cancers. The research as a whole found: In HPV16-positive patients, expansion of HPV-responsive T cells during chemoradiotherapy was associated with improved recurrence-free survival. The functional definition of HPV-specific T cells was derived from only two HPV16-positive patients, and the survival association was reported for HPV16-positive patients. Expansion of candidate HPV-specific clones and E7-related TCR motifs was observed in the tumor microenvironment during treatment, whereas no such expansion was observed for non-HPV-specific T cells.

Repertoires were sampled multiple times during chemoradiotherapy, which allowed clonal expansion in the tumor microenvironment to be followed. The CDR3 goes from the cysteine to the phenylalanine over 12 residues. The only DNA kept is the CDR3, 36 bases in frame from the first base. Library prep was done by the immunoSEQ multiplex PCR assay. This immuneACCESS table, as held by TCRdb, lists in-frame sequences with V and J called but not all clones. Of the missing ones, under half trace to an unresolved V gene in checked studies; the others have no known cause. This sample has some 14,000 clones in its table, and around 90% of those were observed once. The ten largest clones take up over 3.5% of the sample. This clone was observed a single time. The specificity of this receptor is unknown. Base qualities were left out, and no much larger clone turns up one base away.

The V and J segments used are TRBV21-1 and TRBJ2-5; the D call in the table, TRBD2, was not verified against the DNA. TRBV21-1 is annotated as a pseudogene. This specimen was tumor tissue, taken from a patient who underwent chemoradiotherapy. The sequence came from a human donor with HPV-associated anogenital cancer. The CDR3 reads CASSKARGAQYF. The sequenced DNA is TGTGCCAGCAGCAAAGCGCGGGGGGCCCAGTACTTC.